These 17 T cell receptor beta chains share one sample of origin, sequenced in a study of blood T cell repertoires in COVID-19. The protocol was immunoSEQ multiplex PCR, while the TCRdb copy is restricted to in-frame clones and leaves out a portion. Of around 180,000 clones in the sample, roughly 88% are singletons; the top ten hold over 9.5%. Sequencing used peripheral blood. The receptors derive from a human donor with active or convalescent COVID-19. The donor label of this sample is uncertain.

The chain links TRBV4-3 to TRBJ2-6; 7 nucleotides agree with TRBD1. V shed 0 bases and J 3 bases; nucleotides not matched to a gene: 8. Germline CDR1 reads LGHNA; CDR2 reads YSLEER. This CDR3 is 18 amino acids long. CDR3 nucleotide sequence: TGCGCCAGCAGCCAAGATCGAAACACAGGGGTTGGGGCCAACGTCCTGACTTTC. Its protein is CASSQDRNTGVGANVLTF.

This rearrangement joins TRBV7-9 to TRBJ2-3, with 12 bases lining up with TRBD2. This CDR3 is 16 amino acids long. CDR1 is SEHNR, CDR2 FQNEAQ, per germline (reference sequence). J was trimmed by 5 bases and V by 5 bases; bases with no gene match: 8. CDR3: CASSRTLAGGGDTQYF. The CDR3 DNA is TGTGCCAGCAGCCGTACTCTAGCGGGAGGGGGAGATACGCAGTATTTT.

The J gene is TRBJ1-1, the V gene TRBV29-1; no clear D gene. Germline CDR1 and CDR2: SQVTM and ANQGSEA. The length of the CDR3 is 13 residues. V was trimmed by 7 bases and J by 4 bases, leaving 16 bases between them. CDR3 amino acids: CSGRYSLLTEAFF. CDR3 DNA: TGCAGCGGCCGGTACAGCTTACTCACTGAAGCTTTCTTT.

The rearrangement links TRBV5-4 to TRBJ2-7, with 14 bases aligning to TRBD2. Germline V gives CDR1 SGHNT, CDR2 YYREEE (reference sequence). The CDR3 covers 16 residues. The ends lost 3 bases at V and 7 bases at J; junction bases unmatched: 9. CDR3: CASSSQTSGRGGEQYF. The DNA for the CDR3 is TGTGCCAGCAGCTCGCAGACTAGCGGGAGGGGAGGGGAGCAGTACTTC.

The chain couples TRBV5-4 to TRBJ1-1; D is perhaps TRBD1 (5 bases). Germline V gene data show CDR1 as SGHNT and CDR2 as YYREEE (reference sequence). V lost 1 base and J lost 1, with 8 bases in between. The CDR3 has 14 amino acids. The CDR3 loop reads CASSLTGANTEAFF. The CDR3 DNA follows: TGTGCCAGCAGCTTGACAGGAGCGAACACTGAAGCTTTCTTT.

The chain combines TRBV7-3 with TRBJ2-4, with TRBD1 matching over 8 bases. The CDR3 totals 15 residues. After removal of 5 bases from V and 2 bases from J, the junction contained 5 bases not matched to a gene. Germline-derived CDR1 and CDR2 are SGHTA and FQGTGA. The CDR3 nucleotides are TGTGCCAGCAGCCGTGGGACAGGATCCAAAAACATTCAGTACTTC. Translating it yields CASSRGTGSKNIQYF.

The table lists this clone with a count of one. J is TRBJ2-7 and V is TRBV28; a possible D gene is TRBD2 (6 bases). This CDR3 is 13 amino acids long. V was cut by 8 bases and J by 8 bases, with 19 bases left in between. The germline gives CDR1 MDHEN, CDR2 SYDVKM. The CDR3 nucleotides are TGTGCCAGCGGCGGGACTTCCTACTCGCAGCAGTACTTC. Translating it yields CASGGTSYSQQYF.

The rearrangement uses TRBV18 and TRBJ1-2, with D perhaps TRBD1 (6 bases). V was shortened by 4 bases and J by 3 bases, with 12 bases between the two germline ends. The CDR3 spans 14 residues. Per germline, CDR1 KGHSH and CDR2 LQKENI. The CDR3 DNA sequence: TGTGCCAGCTCACGAGGGGGTGTTGACTATGGCTACACCTTC. Protein product: CASSRGGVDYGYTF. Variable domain in full (rest from reference TRBV18 and TRBJ1-2): NAGVMQNPRHLVRRRGQEARLRCSPMKGHSHVYWYRQLPEEGLKFMVYLQKENIIDESGMPKERFSAEFPKEGPSILRIQQVVRGDSAAYFCASSRGGVDYGYTFGSGTRLTVV.

This rearrangement joins TRBV6-4 to TRBJ2-3; D possibly corresponds to TRBD2 (7 bases). The CDR3 runs to 14 residues. V lost 5 bases to trimming and J lost 5 bases, with 14 bases between them. CDR1 is MRHNA and CDR2 is SNTAGT in the germline V gene. The CDR3 DNA reads TGTGCCAGCAGTATTCGGGGGGCGGAAGATACGCAGTATTTT. This gives the protein CASSIRGAEDTQYF.

The chain employs TRBV7-9 and TRBJ2-5, with 8 bases identical to TRBD1. Germline loops: CDR1 SEHNR, CDR2 FQNEAQ (reference sequence). J was trimmed by 4 bases and V by 4 bases; bases with no gene match: 5. This CDR3 has 14 amino acids. CDR3 protein: CASSSDRGSETQYF. The CDR3 region has the DNA TGTGCCAGCAGCTCAGACAGGGGATCAGAGACCCAGTACTTC.

This chain uses TRBV27 with TRBJ1-2, with TRBD1 matching over 7 bases. Germline V CDR1 and CDR2: MNHEY, SMNVEV (reference sequence). J was trimmed by 7 bases and V by 2 bases; bases with no gene match: 13. The CDR3 spans 16 residues. The CDR3 here is CASSLAIPGQQSGYTF. DNA of the CDR3: TGTGCCAGCAGTTTAGCGATTCCGGGACAGCAAAGTGGCTACACCTTC.

The chain couples TRBV5-5 to TRBJ1-1, with a possible D match to TRBD1 (6 bases). The CDR3 length is 14 residues. Germline-derived CDR1 and CDR2 are SGHKS and YYEKEE (reference sequence). V was pared by 1 base and J by 1 base, with 8 bases between. In DNA form, the CDR3 reads TGTGCCAGCAGCTTGACAGGGTCGAACACTGAAGCTTTCTTT. Its translation: CASSLTGSNTEAFF.

V gene TRBV7-2 combines with J gene TRBJ2-7, with TRBD1 identical over 8 bases. V shed 2 bases and J 5 bases; nucleotides not matched to a gene: 11. CDR1 is SGHTA and CDR2 is FQGNSA in the germline V gene. The CDR3 is 16 residues long. CDR3 sequence reads: CASSLSGQGPKNEQYF. The CDR3 coding sequence is TGTGCCAGCAGCTTATCCGGACAGGGCCCCAAAAACGAGCAGTACTTC.

This chain links TRBV27 with TRBJ2-3; 8 nucleotides align to TRBD2. Germline lookup yields CDR1 MNHEY and CDR2 SMNVEV (reference sequence). V dropped 2 bases and J dropped 4; count of bases not matched to a gene: 11. This CDR3 comprises 17 residues. The CDR3 is CASSLVLTGGPSDTQYF. The CDR3 coding sequence is TGTGCCAGCAGTTTAGTTCTGACGGGAGGGCCCTCAGATACGCAGTATTTT.

The chain uses TRBV12-3 or TRBV12-4 and TRBJ1-2; a possible D gene is TRBD1 (6 bases). The CDR3 is 12 residues long. V shed 10 bases and J shed 6 bases, with 15 bases lying between them. The CDR3 sequence: CATLQGRDGYTF. Here the CDR3 DNA reads TGTGCCACACTACAGGGTAGGGATGGCTACACCTTC.

The gene calls are TRBV3-1 (or the pseudogene TRBV3-2) and TRBJ2-2; the D gene is possibly TRBD1 (6 bases). In germline, CDR1 is LGHDT, CDR2 YNNKEL (reference sequence). The CDR3 contains 16 residues. V was trimmed by 0 bases and J by 1 base, leaving 9 bases between them. The CDR3 sequence is CASSQEGQWNTGELFF. The DNA of the CDR3 is TGTGCCAGCAGCCAAGAAGGACAGTGGAACACCGGGGAGCTGTTTTTT.

The chain combines TRBV5-1 with TRBJ2-3; no firm D call. The CDR3 totals 16 residues. Trimming took off 0 bases at V and 1 base at J, with 12 bases between the two ends. Germline lookup yields CDR1 SGHRS and CDR2 YFSETQ. The CDR3 reads CASSLAVDWGTDTQYF. CDR3 in DNA: TGCGCCAGCAGCTTGGCAGTAGACTGGGGCACAGATACGCAGTATTTT.